The 29 T cell receptor beta chains below come from one sample, sequenced in a study of T cell repertoires in aging, cancer and after chemotherapy. Rearranged V-D-J TRB sequences were amplified with a mixed TRB-A/B primer pool. TCRdb processed the multiplex PCR reads anew with MiXCR; each CDR3 protein has one entry. The sample records approximately 3,000 distinct CDR3 sequences, about a fifth being singletons. Peripheral blood genomic DNA, not sorted cells or RNA, was the template. The sample taken for sequencing was blood. These receptors were collected from a human donor with a blood cancer.

J is TRBJ2-2 and V is TRBV12-5; TRBD2 aligns across 8 bases. The germline V gene has CDR1 LGHNT and CDR2 FRNRAP. V lost 2 bases and J lost 2; bases outside the gene matches: 13. This CDR3 comprises 19 residues. The CDR3 nucleotides read TGTGCTAGTGGTTTGACTAACCTCGCTGCGGGAGGTAACACCGGGGAGCTGTTTTTT. Its protein is CASGLTNLAAGGNTGELFF. Complete variable domain (other parts from reference TRBV12-5 and TRBJ2-2): DARVTQTPRHKVTEMGQEVTMRCQPILGHNTVFWYRQTMMQGLELLAYFRNRAPLDDSGMPKDRFSAEMPDATLATLKIQPSEPRDSAVYFCASGLTNLAAGGNTGELFFGEGSRLTVL.

About this clonotype itself: A read error may be the cause here, since a much bigger clone is one base away. The CDR3 end shows no conserved phenylalanine or tryptophan, and so a read error is likely. The chain couples TRBV12-3 or TRBV12-4 to TRBJ2-3, with D perhaps TRBD1 or TRBD2 (6 bases each). With 5 bases removed from V and 4 bases from J, the gap between germline ends came to 19 bases. This CDR3 is 16 amino acids long. CDR3 nucleotide sequence: TGTGCCAGCAGTCCACCTGGAGGGCAGGGGCCAGATACGCAGTATTCT. It is translated as CASSPPGGQGPDTQYS.

This chain joins TRBV30 and TRBJ2-1, with 15 positions matching TRBD2. The germline gives CDR1 GTSNPN, CDR2 SVGIG (reference sequence). The CDR3 is 19 residues long. Trimming cost V 0 bases and J 11 bases; bases outside gene matches: 17. Written as DNA, the CDR3 is TGTGCCTGGAGTGTAGGCGGGGCCCTAAGGACTAGCGGGAGGGGAAAGCAGTTCTTC. Its protein is CAWSVGGALRTSGRGKQFF.

This chain joins TRBV28 and TRBJ2-7, with D unclear. The ends were cut back, 3 bases at V and 3 bases at J, with 6 bases in the middle. This CDR3 comprises 12 residues. Germline CDR1 and CDR2: MDHEN and SYDVKM. CDR3 sequence: CASSFVGYEQYF. In DNA form, the CDR3 reads TGTGCCAGCAGTTTCGTGGGCTACGAGCAGTACTTC. The full variable domain, completed using reference TRBV28 and TRBJ2-7, is DVKVTQSSRYLVKRTGEKVFLECVQDMDHENMFWYRQDPGLGLRLIYFSYDVKMKEKGDIPEGYSVSREKKERFSLILESASTNQTSMYLCASSFVGYEQYFGPGTRLTVT.

By share, this clonotype counts as medium-sized (0.01 to 0.1%). CDR3 DNA sequence: TGTGCCAGCAGTCCCGGGCGGGACAGGGAAGGCTACACCTTC. It specifies CASSPGRDREGYTF. The genes are TRBV6-5 and TRBJ1-2; 9 bases map to TRBD1. Per germline, CDR1 MNHEY and CDR2 SVGAGI. The CDR3 is made up of 14 amino acids. The J segment lost 8 bases and the V segment lost 5 bases, leaving 9 bases of the junction unmatched.

Judged by abundance, this clonotype is medium-sized. This chain joins TRBV14 and TRBJ2-3; 8 bases map to TRBD2. The germline CDR1 and CDR2 sequences are SGHDN and FVKESK. The CDR3 runs to 16 residues. J was trimmed by 1 base and V by 0 bases; bases with no gene match: 3. The CDR3 nucleotides are TGTGCCAGCAGCCAAGACGCGGGGGGCGGCACAGATACGCAGTATTTT. Translation: CASSQDAGGGTDTQYF.

This chain uses TRBV7-2 with TRBJ2-5; D is perhaps TRBD2 (5 bases). Trimming took off 1 base at V and 5 bases at J, with 14 bases between the two ends. This CDR3 spans 15 amino acids. Germline CDR1 is SGHTA and CDR2 is FQGNSA. CDR3 residues: CASSLVQLASETQYF. The CDR3 DNA sequence: TGTGCCAGCAGCTTAGTACAGCTAGCCTCGGAGACCCAGTACTTC.

Details on this clonotype: One base away lies a much larger clone, so this may be a sequencing read error. V gene TRBV28 combines with J gene TRBJ2-2; no clear D. This CDR3 contains 11 residues. CDR1 is MDHEN, CDR2 SYDVKM, per germline. Trimming stripped 8 bases from V and 7 bases from J, with 8 bases between. The CDR3 region is CASRLGGELFF. The CDR3 DNA sequence: TGTGCCAGCCGACTGGGCGGGGAGCTGTTTTTT. Together with reference TRBV28 and TRBJ2-2, the CDR3 gives the full variable domain: DVKVTQSSRYLVKRTGEKVFLECVQDMDHENMFWYRQDPGLGLRLIYFSYDVKMKEKGDIPEGYSVSREKKERFSLILESASTNQTSMYLCASRLGGELFFGEGSRLTVL.

This clonotype is classed as medium-sized. V gene TRBV6-1 combines with J gene TRBJ1-3, with TRBD1 identical over 9 bases. The J segment lost 2 bases and the V segment lost 7 bases, leaving 9 bases of the junction unmatched. In germline, CDR1 is MNHNS, CDR2 SASEGT. The CDR3 covers 16 residues. The CDR3, as DNA: TGTGCCAGCACCCCGGGACAGGGTTTGGCTGGAAACACCATATATTTT. It translates to CASTPGQGLAGNTIYF.

By share of the sample, this clonotype is medium-sized (0.01 to 0.1%). The chain is built from TRBV19 and TRBJ2-2; no clear D gene. CDR3 length: 16 amino acids. The V end was cut by 3 bases, the J end by 2 bases, with 13 bases between. CDR1 is LNHDA and CDR2 is SQIVND in the germline V gene (reference sequence). The CDR3: CASSIGYSSNTGELFF. Here the CDR3 DNA reads TGTGCCAGTAGTATCGGTTACTCATCAAACACCGGGGAGCTGTTTTTT.

This clonotype ranks as medium-sized (0.01 to 0.1%). The CDR3 spells CATSDWTGQGEDTQYF. The CDR3 DNA sequence: TGTGCCACCAGTGATTGGACGGGACAGGGGGAGGATACGCAGTATTTT. The chain carries TRBV24-1 and TRBJ2-3, with TRBD1 identical over 11 bases. Germline lookup yields CDR1 KGHDR and CDR2 SFDVKD. The J segment lost 6 bases and the V segment lost 2 bases, leaving 6 bases of the junction unmatched. There are 16 residues in the CDR3.

This clonotype is medium-sized by share. The rearrangement uses TRBV6-4 and TRBJ2-3; 8 nucleotides align to TRBD2. Germline CDR1 reads MRHNA; CDR2 reads SNTAGT. V was pared by 3 bases and J by 1 base, with 3 bases of the junction left unmatched. The CDR3 covers 15 residues. This CDR3 reads CASSEGRGGTDTQYF. The CDR3 nucleotides are TGTGCCAGCAGTGAGGGGCGGGGGGGCACAGATACGCAGTATTTT.

The chain links TRBV7-2 to TRBJ1-1; D may be TRBD1 (6 bases). Germline V gene data show CDR1 as SGHTA and CDR2 as FQGNSA. The CDR3 extends over 13 amino acids. V was trimmed by 1 base and J by 5 bases, leaving 8 bases between them. The CDR3 is CASSLVRGTEAFF. The CDR3 nucleotides are TGTGCCAGCAGCTTAGTTAGGGGGACTGAAGCTTTCTTT.

This clonotype is labeled as medium-sized. V usage is TRBV6-5 and J usage is TRBJ2-1; TRBD1 matches at 8 bases. V gave up 5 bases and J gave up 9 bases; unmatched junction bases: 3. The CDR3 contains 12 residues. Per germline, CDR1 MNHEY and CDR2 SVGAGI. CDR3: CASSQTGGEQFF. The CDR3 DNA reads TGTGCCAGCAGTCAAACAGGGGGTGAGCAGTTCTTC.

Within the sample, this clonotype is medium-sized. V usage is TRBV6-6 and J usage is TRBJ1-2; 7 nucleotides match TRBD1. This CDR3 spans 19 amino acids. Unmatched junction bases numbered 17, after V lost 4 bases and J lost 0 bases. Germline V gene lookup returns CDR1 MNHNY and CDR2 SVGAGI (reference sequence). CDR3 region: CASSFPLQGGAEANYGYTF. The CDR3 DNA is TGTGCCAGCAGTTTCCCCCTCCAAGGGGGCGCCGAAGCTAACTATGGCTACACCTTC.

The V and J genes are TRBV2 and TRBJ2-3, with D unclear. This CDR3 is 13 amino acids long. From germline, CDR1 is SNHLY and CDR2 FYNNEI. The ends were cut back, 8 bases at V and 3 bases at J, with 12 bases in the middle. The CDR3 protein is CASGDGGTDTQYF. CDR3 DNA: TGTGCCAGCGGAGATGGCGGAACAGATACGCAGTATTTT.

This clonotype counts as medium-sized. The genes are TRBV5-5 and TRBJ2-2; 10 bases align to TRBD1. J lost 6 bases, V lost 3 bases, and 2 bases had no gene match. CDR3 length equals 14 residues. Per germline, CDR1 SGHKS and CDR2 YYEKEE (reference sequence). The CDR3 coding sequence is TGTGCCAGCAGCTCTGACAGGGGGCCCGGGGAGCTGTTTTTT. Translated, it gives CASSSDRGPGELFF. Full variable domain (remainder filled in from reference TRBV5-5 and TRBJ2-2): DAGVTQSPTHLIKTRGQQVTLRCSPISGHKSVSWYQQVLGQGPQFIFQYYEKEERGRGNFPDRFSARQFPNYSSELNVNALLLGDSALYLCASSSDRGPGELFFGEGSRLTVL.

As to this clonotype: A much larger clone sits a single nucleotide away, making a read error possible. The chain joins TRBV6-6 to TRBJ1-2, with a weak D call TRBD1 (5 bases). In germline, CDR1 is MNHNY, CDR2 SVGAGI (reference sequence). The CDR3 is 17 amino acids. V was pared by 5 bases and J by 3 bases, with 22 bases between. The CDR3 DNA is TGTGCCAGCAGTCAAGGACCCCAGGGAGGATCTGACTATGGCTACACCTTC. Translation gives CASSQGPQGGSDYGYTF.

This clonotype is labeled as medium-sized. The rearrangement joins TRBV20-1 to TRBJ2-5, with TRBD2 matching 14 bases. From germline, CDR1 is DFQATT and CDR2 SNEGSKA (reference sequence). V lost 6 bases to trimming and J lost 5 bases; unmatched junction nucleotides: 8. This CDR3 has 15 amino acids. CDR3 sequence (DNA): TGCAGTGCGAGACTAGCGGGAGGGCCCAAGGAGACCCAGTACTTC. Translating gives CSARLAGGPKETQYF.

This chain joins TRBV7-9 and TRBJ1-6, with TRBD1 matching 7 bases. This CDR3 contains 15 residues. The V gene end was trimmed by 5 bases and the J gene end by 4 bases; junction bases not matched to a gene: 5. CDR1 and CDR2 (germline): SEHNR, FQNEAQ (reference sequence). The CDR3 loop reads CASSHEQGYNSPLHF. The CDR3 nucleotides read TGTGCCAGCAGCCACGAACAGGGGTATAATTCACCCCTCCACTTT. Looking up the rest from reference TRBV7-9 and TRBJ1-6 gives the full variable domain: DTGVSQNPRHKITKRGQNVTFRCDPISEHNRLYWYRQTLGQGPEFLTYFQNEAQLEKSRLLSDRFSAERPKGSFSTLEIQRTEQGDSAMYLCASSHEQGYNSPLHFGNGTRLTVT.

This clonotype is medium-sized. The genes are TRBV6-6 and TRBJ2-5; D not certain. The V and J ends lost 0 bases and 5 bases respectively, with 13 bases between them. Germline lookup yields CDR1 MNHNY and CDR2 SVGAGI (reference sequence). CDR3 length equals 15 residues. DNA for the CDR3: TGTGCCAGCAGTTACTCCCCCGCGAGAATGGAGACCCAGTACTTC. Its protein is CASSYSPARMETQYF.

This clonotype is medium-sized. V usage is TRBV20-1 and J usage is TRBJ2-3, with D maybe TRBD2 (6 bases). With 6 bases removed from V and 1 base from J, the gap between germline ends came to 20 bases. Germline V gene lookup returns CDR1 DFQATT and CDR2 SNEGSKA (reference sequence). This CDR3 is built from 16 residues. CDR3 nucleotides: TGCAGTGCGCTTACAAGGAGGGGCTTTGGCACAGATACGCAGTATTTT. Protein: CSALTRRGFGTDTQYF.

Relative to its sample, this clonotype is medium-sized. The chain is built from TRBV5-6 and TRBJ1-3; no reliable D call. The CDR3 length is 14 residues. V was shortened by 2 bases and J by 0 bases, with 6 bases between the two germline ends. Germline V gene lookup returns CDR1 SGHDT and CDR2 YYEEEE. CDR3 sequence: CASSLGISGNTIYF. As DNA, the CDR3 is TGTGCCAGCAGCTTAGGGATCTCTGGAAACACCATATATTTT.

The rearrangement links TRBV6-5 to TRBJ1-1, with 8 bases identical to TRBD1. Germline V CDR1 and CDR2: MNHEY, SVGAGI. This CDR3 region has 15 residues. The V and J ends lost 4 bases and 1 base, in that order; junction bases with no gene match: 5. For the CDR3, the DNA is TGTGCCAGCAGTTTAACAGGGGGGGGGAACACTGAAGCTTTCTTT. Its translation is CASSLTGGGNTEAFF.

This clonotype showed up just a few times. The chain carries TRBV5-1 and TRBJ1-4; the D gene is possibly TRBD1 (5 bases). The V gene's germline CDR1 is SGHRS and CDR2 YFSETQ. The length of the CDR3 is 15 residues. V lost 2 bases to trimming and J lost 5 bases, with 13 bases between them. The CDR3 DNA reads TGCGCCAGCAGCTTAGGTGGACAACGGAATGAAAAACTGTTTTTT. Amino acid sequence: CASSLGGQRNEKLFF.

The rearrangement uses TRBV20-1 and TRBJ2-5, with 9 bases matching TRBD1. CDR1 and CDR2 (germline): DFQATT, SNEGSKA (reference sequence). V shed 5 bases, J shed 5 bases, and the junction held 3 bases outside the gene matches. The CDR3 covers 12 residues. Here the CDR3 reads CSASQGAETQYF. The DNA of the CDR3 is TGCAGTGCTTCACAGGGGGCTGAGACCCAGTACTTC.

Sample share makes this clonotype medium-sized. The chain links TRBV6-2 or TRBV6-3 to TRBJ2-7; D call uncertain. V was shortened by 0 bases and J by 2 bases, with 29 bases between the two germline ends. Germline lookup yields CDR1 MNHEY and CDR2 SVGEGT. The CDR3 length is 21 residues. The CDR3 sequence is CASSYSSRDPPTREETYEQYF. CDR3 bases: TGTGCCAGCAGTTACTCAAGCCGAGACCCCCCGACTCGAGAAGAGACCTACGAGCAGTACTTC.

This clonotype counts as medium-sized. This chain uses TRBV27 with TRBJ1-2, with 9 bases aligning to TRBD1. Germline-derived CDR1 and CDR2 are MNHEY and SMNVEV (reference sequence). V lost 7 bases and J lost 8; bases outside the gene matches: 8. This CDR3 comprises 13 residues. As DNA, the CDR3 is TGTGCCAGCAATACAGGGGGCAGAGAAGGCTACACCTTC. This sequence encodes CASNTGGREGYTF.

In this sample, this clonotype is medium-sized. J is TRBJ1-2 and V is TRBV6-2 or TRBV6-3, with 7 nucleotides matching TRBD1. V lost 2 bases, J lost 8 bases, and 11 bases stayed unmatched. Looked up from germline, CDR1 is MNHEY and CDR2 is SVGEGT. This CDR3 contains 15 residues. CDR3 residues: CASSYGTVTGHGYTF. CDR3 nucleotides: TGTGCCAGCAGTTACGGGACCGTGACAGGGCACGGCTACACCTTC.